This T cell receptor beta chain was identified in a study of blood T cells in healthy people across ages. Only a few counts were recorded for this clonotype. The antigen remains unidentified. Collection of 9.5 to 10 milliliters of peripheral blood was performed for each donor. For the second PCR, which ran for roughly 7 to 11 cycles, a sample-barcoded 5' primer and a J-beta primer mix were used. The yield of each sample was at least 2.5 million CDR3-containing paired-end reads. Using its own MiXCR run on the 5' RACE reads, TCRdb lists one record per CDR3 protein. The sample carries around 1,600,000 distinct CDR3 sequences, 35% to 45% recorded once. Study observations and caveats: Roughly linear age-related decline in beta diversity appeared, significant by age around 40.

V lost 2 bases and J 6 bases, leaving 13 bases between the germline ends. Per the germline V gene, CDR1 is MNHEY and CDR2 is SMNVEV (reference sequence). The CDR3 covers 14 residues. The chain combines TRBV27 with TRBJ1-2; maybe TRBD1 (5 bases). Source material: blood. The sequence derives from a woman between 18 and 29 years old in good health. The CDR3: CASSLGARTHGYTF. In DNA form, the CDR3 reads TGTGCCAGCAGTTTAGGGGCAAGAACCCATGGCTACACCTTC.